The TCR beta chain under discussion was sequenced for a study of T cell changes during pregnancy in multiple sclerosis. CDR3 length: 16 residues. Germline V gene sequence: CDR1 SGHTS, CDR2 YDEGEE. V was clipped by 4 bases and J by 3 bases, with 19 bases between them. Assay used: immunoSEQ multiplex PCR; TCRdb lists only in-frame clones, some missing. Among some 12,000 clones listed, 70% to 90% were seen once. The chain employs TRBV5-8 and TRBJ1-2, with D perhaps matching TRBD1 (5 bases). The source is a female donor in good health, enrolled as a control in a pregnancy study. The specimen comprised CD8+ T cells from peripheral blood mononuclear cells, sampled in the second trimester of pregnancy. The CDR3 loop is CASSDDGHVQDYGYTF. CDR3 in DNA: TGTGCCAGCAGCGACGACGGACACGTCCAGGACTATGGCTACACCTTC.